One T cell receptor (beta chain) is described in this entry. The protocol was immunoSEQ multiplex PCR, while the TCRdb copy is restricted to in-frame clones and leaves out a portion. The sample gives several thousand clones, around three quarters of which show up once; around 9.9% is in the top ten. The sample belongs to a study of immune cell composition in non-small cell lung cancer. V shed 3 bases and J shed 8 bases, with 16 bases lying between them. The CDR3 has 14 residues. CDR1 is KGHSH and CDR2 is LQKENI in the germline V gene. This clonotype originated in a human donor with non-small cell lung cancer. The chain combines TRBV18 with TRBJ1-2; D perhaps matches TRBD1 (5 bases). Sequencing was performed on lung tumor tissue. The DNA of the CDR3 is TGTGCCAGCTCACCCCTCCAGGGTGTGTTGGGCTACACCTTC. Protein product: CASSPLQGVLGYTF.